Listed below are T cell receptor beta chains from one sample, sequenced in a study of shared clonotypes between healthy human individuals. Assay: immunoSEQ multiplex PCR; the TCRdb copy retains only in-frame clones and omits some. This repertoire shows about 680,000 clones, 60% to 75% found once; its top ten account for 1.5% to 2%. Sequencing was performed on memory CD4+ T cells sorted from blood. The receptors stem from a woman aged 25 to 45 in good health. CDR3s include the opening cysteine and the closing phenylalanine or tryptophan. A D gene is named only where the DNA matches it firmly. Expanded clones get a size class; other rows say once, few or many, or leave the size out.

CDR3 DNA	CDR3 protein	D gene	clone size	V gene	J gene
TGTGCCAGCAGCTTAGGCCCGGGGTTGAACACTGAAGCTTTCTTT	CASSLGPGLNTEAFF	-	-	TRBV7-2	TRBJ1-1
TGTGCCAGCAGTTTACGCGCCACCCCCGGACTAGCGGAATACAATGAGCAGTTCTTC	CASSLRATPGLAEYNEQFF	TRBD2	once	TRBV27	TRBJ2-1
TGTGCCACCAGCAGAGGCGGGGCCGATTCGGGTGAGCAGTTCTTC	CATSRGGADSGEQFF	-	-	TRBV15	TRBJ2-1
TGTGCCAGCATGAGAGAGCGGGGGTACAATGAGCAGTTCTTC	CASMRERGYNEQFF	TRBD2	-	TRBV11-1	TRBJ2-1
TGTGCCAGCAGTTTATTCCGGGACAGGGTCGACACCGGGGAGCTGTTTTTT	CASSLFRDRVDTGELFF	TRBD1	once	TRBV27	TRBJ2-2
TGTGCCAGCAGTTCACAAGGGACACTTTATGGCTACACCTTC	CASSSQGTLYGYTF	-	few	TRBV27	TRBJ1-2
TGCGCCAGCTCCTGGACTAGCGGGAGCACAGATACGCAGTATTTT	CASSWTSGSTDTQYF	TRBD2	-	TRBV10-1	TRBJ2-3
TGTGCCAGCAGCGTAGACGCGGTCCCCTACGAGCAGTACTTC	CASSVDAVPYEQYF	-	-	TRBV9	TRBJ2-7
TGCGCCAGCAGCTTGGCCAAGTGGTCCGCCTACAATGAGCAGTTCTTC	CASSLAKWSAYNEQFF	-	once	TRBV5-1	TRBJ2-1
TGTGCCAGCAGCCAATTCCGGGTCGACGGGGAGCTGTTTTTT	CASSQFRVDGELFF	-	-	TRBV14	TRBJ2-2
TGCAGCGCCTGGACTAACGGGAACTACAATGAGCAGTTCTTC	CSAWTNGNYNEQFF	-	-	TRBV29-1	TRBJ2-1
TGTGCCAGCAGGGCTAGCGGGAGTAGAGTTGAGCAGTTCTTC	CASRASGSRVEQFF	TRBD2	few	TRBV2	TRBJ2-1
TGCGCCAGCAGCTTGGCCGGGCAGAACTACGAGCAGTACTTC	CASSLAGQNYEQYF	-	-	TRBV5-1	TRBJ2-7
TGTGCCAGCAGCTTATCGGGACTAGTTGTGGATACGCAGTATTTT	CASSLSGLVVDTQYF	TRBD2	-	TRBV7-9	TRBJ2-3
TGTGCCAGCAGCTATGAGGAGGGGCAGTTCTTC	CASSYEEGQFF	-	once	TRBV5-6	TRBJ2-1
TGCGCCAGCAGCTTACTAGCGGGAGGCACCGGGGAGCTGTTTTTT	CASSLLAGGTGELFF	TRBD2	few	TRBV5-1	TRBJ2-2
TGTGCCAGCAGCTTGGACAGGGGTGCAGAGACCCAGTACTTC	CASSLDRGAETQYF	TRBD1	-	TRBV7-6	TRBJ2-5
TGTGCCAGCACCAGAGGTCATGGTGCAGATACGCAGTATTTT	CASTRGHGADTQYF	-	-	TRBV28	TRBJ2-3
TGTGCCAGCAGCTTACAACAAGAGACCCAGTACTTC	CASSLQQETQYF	-	-	TRBV7-9	TRBJ2-5
TGTGCCAGCAGCTTAGATTCGGGGACAGGGGGCTACAATGAGCAGTTCTTC	CASSLDSGTGGYNEQFF	TRBD1	-	TRBV11-3	TRBJ2-1
TGTGCCAGCAGCTTGGAACGGACTAGCGGGAGCTTAAGCACAGATACGCAGTATTTT	CASSLERTSGSLSTDTQYF	TRBD2	-	TRBV5-6	TRBJ2-3
TGTGCCAGCAGCTTGGCCGGGGACGGATCTAACTATGGCTACACCTTC	CASSLAGDGSNYGYTF	-	-	TRBV5-6	TRBJ1-2
TGCGCCAGCAGCCAAGAAAAGCGGAACCAACCTTACGAGCAGTACTTC	CASSQEKRNQPYEQYF	-	-	TRBV4-1	TRBJ2-7
TGTGCCAGCAGTATACAGGGTCGGGATGAAAAACTGTTTTTT	CASSIQGRDEKLFF	-	-	TRBV28	TRBJ1-4
TGTGCCAGCAGCTTTTCTACAGGGCGCACAGATACGCAGTATTTT	CASSFSTGRTDTQYF	-	-	TRBV5-6	TRBJ2-3
TGTGCCAGCAGTCCCGGGGATAGACCCGGGGAGCTGTTTTTT	CASSPGDRPGELFF	-	once	TRBV27	TRBJ2-2